Reported below is one T cell receptor beta chain. Its target antigen remains unknown. No per-base quality is available; no much larger clone lies one base away. Inclusion was restricted to participants for whom at least one PBMC sample before ART initiation and at least two post-ART samples were available. Every participant with HIV received treatment in the United States of America. Cryopreserved samples of about 1-11 million PBMC were thawed and washed before DNA extraction. At the time of the earliest PBMC sample for each participant with HIV, ages ranged from 23 to 54 years. Per participant, PBMC samples came from 1-4 timepoints prior to ART initiation and 2-8 timepoints following ART initiation, for a median of 7 samples. Serial HIV viral load, CD4+ T-cell count, ART history and demographic data were obtained for every participant. Genomic DNA was extracted from unsorted PBMC with a Qiagen kit on a QIAcube, with processing performed in batches of 12 samples.

CDR3 length: 14 amino acids, cysteine to phenylalanine. Of the read, only the CDR3 DNA is kept; its 42 bases are in frame from base 1. The V and J ends are trimmed by 1 base and 2 bases, leaving 9 bases between them. The CDR1 and CDR2 encoded by the germline V gene (reference sequence) are SGHKS and YYEKEE. This entry is derived from a study of long-term antiretroviral therapy in people with HIV (dated by TCRdb to 2021 to 2024). About the full investigation: Collection of the earliest samples took place about a decade ahead of the 2015 WHO recommendation for immediate ART, at a time when ART was typically delayed until CD4 counts fell. Whether ART initiation and durable HIV suppression were associated with changes in peripheral blood TRB repertoire composition and diversity was tested in a retrospective serial study. A total of 150 to 200 cryopreserved PBMC samples came from 25 to 30 adults with confirmed HIV infection and were collected serially over a mean of roughly 6 years (range 1-12). Of the roughly 27 participants with HIV, ten to eleven were female. No cross-contamination during QIAcube processing was seen in test extractions of a monoclonal T-cell line run alongside 33 polyclonal samples.

The immunoSEQ hsTCRB v3.0 assay was used at survey level resolution to sequence the TRB variable region. A depth of roughly 40,000-55,000 T-cell genomes per sample was targeted for TRB sequencing. Pooled TRB libraries were sequenced on an Illumina MiSeq with a v3 150-cycle kit. Per the original workflow: Repertoire analysis was performed in R inside a reproducible Nextflow workflow that covered QC, data transformation and analysis. LymphoSeq2, an R package for exploring AIRR-Seq data, was used to implement custom analyses. Four samples that produced fewer than 5000 total TRB sequences were removed, so approximately 190 HIV repertoires were analyzed. Of the 188 retained HIV repertoires, 59 were collected before and 129 after ART initiation. Repertoires were downsampled to 5000 TRB nucleotide sequences, with summary statistics averaged over 100 downsampling iterations. TRB sequences were retained for analysis only if CDR3 regions of at least seven amino acids were present. Two measures captured diversity: a Shannon entropy-derived clonality score and the Gini coefficient. In repertoire networks, the top 5000 CDR3 amino acid sequences were linked whenever an edit distance of one separated two sequences. For TRB CDR3 amino acid sequences, GLIPH2 was used to predict antigen specificity groups and MHC restriction. To flag known CMV, EBV, HIV or tissue antigen associations, CDR3 amino acid sequences were matched against VDJdb and McPAS-TCR. Pre-ART, post-ART and control groups were compared with Wilcoxon signed-rank tests and Holm-Bonferroni correction. The table comes from immuneACCESS by way of TCRdb, which keeps in-frame sequences with V and J called. Part of the clones is missing from these tables; in studies checked, under half for an unresolved V gene and the rest for unknown reasons. V and J calls and clone size are as listed in that table; D and trimming were resolved from the DNA. A total of about 16,000 clones appear in this sample, approximately 84% of them only once. The ten largest make up roughly 15% of the sample.

Paper-wide results and their limitations: At every time point, the repertoire was dominated by expanded TRB clones first identified before ART initiation, although this dominance fluctuated and, in many PLHIV, declined after ART. Starting ART was linked to a significant rise in TRB diversity, yet even after long-term ART the diversity remained significantly lower than in transplant donor controls. Inferences about post-ART repertoire changes are limited because no data were available on ART adherence, viral resistance or therapy changes. The samples span the years 2004 to 2017, and the ART regimens used may be less effective than current regimens. Because cell numbers in pre-ART samples were limited, unsorted PBMC were profiled instead of sorted CD4+ and CD8+ T cells. Compared with controls, HIV repertoires had narrower CDR3 length ranges, and the network structure pointed to an antigen-experienced repertoire that shifted only slightly toward naive after ART. Since PBMC availability was limited, sequencing covered only the TCR beta chain, with no alpha chain pairing.

The receptor chain draws on TRBV5-5 and TRBJ1-1; the D gene remains uncertain. The TCR was taken from a man younger than 40 with HIV. The source was unsorted PBMCs, collected roughly 1.2 years before starting antiretroviral therapy. CDR3 region: CASSLTDHNTEAFF. The sequenced DNA is TGTGCCAGCAGCTTGACGGACCATAACACTGAAGCTTTCTTT. Outside the CDR3, residues come from the reference TRBV5-5 and TRBJ1-1 proteins, so the full variable domain is: DAGVTQSPTHLIKTRGQQVTLRCSPISGHKSVSWYQQVLGQGPQFIFQYYEKEERGRGNFPDRFSARQFPNYSSELNVNALLLGDSALYLCASSLTDHNTEAFFGQGTRLTVV.